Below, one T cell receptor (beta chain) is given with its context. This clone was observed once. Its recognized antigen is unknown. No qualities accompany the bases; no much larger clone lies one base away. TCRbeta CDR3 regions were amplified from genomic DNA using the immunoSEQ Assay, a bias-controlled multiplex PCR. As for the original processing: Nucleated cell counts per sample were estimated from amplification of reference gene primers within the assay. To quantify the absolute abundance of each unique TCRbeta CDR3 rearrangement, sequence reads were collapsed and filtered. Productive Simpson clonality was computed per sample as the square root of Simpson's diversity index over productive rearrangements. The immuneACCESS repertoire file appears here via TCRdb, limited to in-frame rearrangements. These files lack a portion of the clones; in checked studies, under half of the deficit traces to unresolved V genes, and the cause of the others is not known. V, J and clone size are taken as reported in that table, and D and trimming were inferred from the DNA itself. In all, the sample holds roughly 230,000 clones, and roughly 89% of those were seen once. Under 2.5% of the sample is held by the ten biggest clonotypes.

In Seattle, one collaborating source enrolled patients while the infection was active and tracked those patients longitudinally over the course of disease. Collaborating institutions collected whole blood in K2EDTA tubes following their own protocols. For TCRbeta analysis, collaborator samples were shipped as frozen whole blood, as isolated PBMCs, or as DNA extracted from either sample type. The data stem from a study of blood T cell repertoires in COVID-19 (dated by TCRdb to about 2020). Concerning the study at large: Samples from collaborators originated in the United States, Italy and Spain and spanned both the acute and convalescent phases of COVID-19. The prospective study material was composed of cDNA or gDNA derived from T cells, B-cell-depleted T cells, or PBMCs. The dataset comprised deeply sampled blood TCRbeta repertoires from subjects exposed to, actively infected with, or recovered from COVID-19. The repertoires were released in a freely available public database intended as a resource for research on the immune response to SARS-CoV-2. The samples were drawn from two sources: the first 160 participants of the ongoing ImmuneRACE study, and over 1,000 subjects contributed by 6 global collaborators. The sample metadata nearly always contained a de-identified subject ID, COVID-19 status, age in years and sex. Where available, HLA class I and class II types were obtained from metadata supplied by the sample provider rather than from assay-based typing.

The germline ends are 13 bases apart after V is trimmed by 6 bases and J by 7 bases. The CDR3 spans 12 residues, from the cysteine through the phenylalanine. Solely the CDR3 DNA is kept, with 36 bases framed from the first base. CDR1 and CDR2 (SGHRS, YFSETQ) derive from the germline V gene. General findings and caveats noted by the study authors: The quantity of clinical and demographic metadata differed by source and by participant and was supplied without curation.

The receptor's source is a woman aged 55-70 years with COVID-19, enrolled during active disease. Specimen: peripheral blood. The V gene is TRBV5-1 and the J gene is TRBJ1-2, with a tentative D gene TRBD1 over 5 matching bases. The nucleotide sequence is TGCGCCAGCAACACCGGAGGGACTGGCTACACCTTC. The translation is CASNTGGTGYTF.